This passage covers 11 T cell receptor beta chains from one sample sequenced in a study of prognosis after radiotherapy for stage I lung cancer. Using two-round multiplex PCR, the authors amplified TCR beta CDR3 from genomic DNA. For every TRBV and TRBJ gene, a specific primer was used in first-round PCR. MiXCR, applied by TCRdb to the multiplex PCR reads, yields one record per CDR3 protein. The repertoire consists of around 30,000 distinct CDR3 sequences, with around a third occurring once and the leading ten covering 25% to 30%. The specimen was PBMCs, collected before or after stereotactic body radiation therapy (not recorded which). These receptors all stem from a donor aged 50 or older with non-small cell lung cancer.

This clonotype was counted ten times or more. This chain connects TRBV12-3 or TRBV12-4 to TRBJ1-1; 7 nucleotides line up with TRBD1. The CDR3 is 14 residues long. The J segment lost 4 bases and the V segment lost 8 bases, leaving 10 bases of the junction unmatched. The CDR3 nucleotides are TGTGCCAGCCGGACAGGCACACGAGCCACTGAAGCTTTCTTT. Its translation is CASRTGTRATEAFF.

This clonotype has ten or more counts. The V gene is TRBV7-9, the J gene TRBJ2-1, with 9 bases matching TRBD2. J gave up 4 bases and V 1 base, and 8 bases lay outside the gene matches. This CDR3 is built from 17 residues. Germline V gene lookup returns CDR1 SEHNR and CDR2 FQNEAQ (reference sequence). In DNA form, the CDR3 reads TGTGCCAGCAGCTTAGAATCGTTTAGCGGGAGATACAATGAGCAGTTCTTC. Amino acid sequence: CASSLESFSGRYNEQFF. The complete variable domain, with remaining parts taken from reference TRBV7-9 and TRBJ2-1, reads DTGVSQNPRHKITKRGQNVTFRCDPISEHNRLYWYRQTLGQGPEFLTYFQNEAQLEKSRLLSDRFSAERPKGSFSTLEIQRTEQGDSAMYLCASSLESFSGRYNEQFFGPGTRLTVL.

Ten or more counts support this clonotype. The J gene is TRBJ2-1, the V gene TRBV20-1, with 7 bases fitting TRBD2. Losses at the gene ends were 2 bases for V and 0 bases for J; bases not matched to a gene: 4. The CDR3 is 15 residues long. In germline, CDR1 is DFQATT, CDR2 SNEGSKA (reference sequence). Here the CDR3 reads CSARTSETSYNEQFF. The CDR3 DNA sequence: TGCAGTGCTAGAACTAGCGAGACCTCCTACAATGAGCAGTTCTTC.

This clonotype showed up many times. The chain links TRBV6-1 to TRBJ2-7; a possible D gene is TRBD1 (5 bases). This CDR3 is 11 amino acids long. Germline CDR1 reads MNHNS; CDR2 reads SASEGT. Trimming took off 6 bases at V and 4 bases at J, with 7 bases between the two ends. CDR3 residues: CASRGRYEQYF. DNA of the CDR3: TGTGCCAGCAGGGGGCGGTACGAGCAGTACTTC.

This clonotype was recorded many times. The chain recombines TRBV6-1 with TRBJ2-7; 12 bases map to TRBD1. There are 14 residues in the CDR3. Unmatched junction bases numbered 5, after V lost 5 bases and J lost 6 bases. Germline CDR1 reads MNHNS; CDR2 reads SASEGT. DNA for the CDR3: TGTGCCAGCAGTCCCTGGGACAGGGGGCGCGAGCAGTACTTC. Translating gives CASSPWDRGREQYF.

This clonotype occurred many times. The V and J genes are TRBV6-1 and TRBJ1-2; D is uncertain. Trimming stripped 2 bases from V and 0 bases from J, with 7 bases between. The CDR3 totals 14 residues. Germline values: CDR1 MNHNS, CDR2 SASEGT. CDR3 amino acids: CASSESDSNYGYTF. CDR3 bases: TGTGCCAGCAGTGAATCGGACTCTAACTATGGCTACACCTTC.

CDR3 region: CSARDNSYEQYF. Written as DNA, the CDR3 is TGCAGTGCCAGGGACAATTCCTACGAGCAGTACTTC. The chain couples TRBV20-1 to TRBJ2-7, with D tentatively TRBD1 (6 bases). The V and J ends lost 6 bases and 1 base respectively, with 10 bases between them. The CDR3 runs to 12 residues. Germline V lookup: CDR1 DFQATT, CDR2 SNEGSKA (reference sequence).

The rearrangement joins TRBV27 to TRBJ2-2, with D perhaps matching TRBD2 (6 bases). The V gene's germline CDR1 is MNHEY and CDR2 SMNVEV (reference sequence). This CDR3 contains 18 residues. V shed 4 bases and J shed 6 bases, with 24 bases lying between them. CDR3 loop: CASSSDSIVSGSAGELFF. CDR3 nucleotide sequence: TGTGCCAGCAGTTCCGATTCGATCGTTAGCGGAAGTGCCGGGGAGCTGTTTTTT.

This clonotype has at least ten counts. The V gene is TRBV20-1, the J gene TRBJ2-3; either TRBD1 or TRBD2 may fit D (6 bases each). The V end was cut by 5 bases, the J end by 1 base, with 16 bases between. Germline V gene data show CDR1 as DFQATT and CDR2 as SNEGSKA (reference sequence). CDR3 size: 15 residues. The CDR3 region has the DNA TGCAGTGCTGGTGGAGGGGGACTCGGCACAGATACGCAGTATTTT. Its translation: CSAGGGGLGTDTQYF.

Turning to this clonotype: A far larger clone is a single base away, which makes a read error likely. The chain employs TRBV6-2 or TRBV6-3 and TRBJ2-5; no firm D call. The V end lost 6 bases, the J end lost 4 bases, and 15 bases lay between the germline ends. Looked up from germline, CDR1 is MNHEY and CDR2 is SVGEGT. CDR3 size: 14 residues. The CDR3 spells CASRTDSLAETQYF. Written as DNA, the CDR3 is TGTGCCAGCAGAACGGATTCTCTGGCAGAGACCCAGTACTTC.

The sample holds many counts of this clonotype. In DNA form, the CDR3 reads TGTGCCAGCAGTCCGGACGGTTGGAGCTCCTACGAGCAGTACTTC. Protein sequence: CASSPDGWSSYEQYF. This chain connects TRBV2 to TRBJ2-7; no reliable D call. Germline V gives CDR1 SNHLY, CDR2 FYNNEI. V was pared by 5 bases and J by 0 bases, with 14 bases between. This CDR3 has 15 residues.